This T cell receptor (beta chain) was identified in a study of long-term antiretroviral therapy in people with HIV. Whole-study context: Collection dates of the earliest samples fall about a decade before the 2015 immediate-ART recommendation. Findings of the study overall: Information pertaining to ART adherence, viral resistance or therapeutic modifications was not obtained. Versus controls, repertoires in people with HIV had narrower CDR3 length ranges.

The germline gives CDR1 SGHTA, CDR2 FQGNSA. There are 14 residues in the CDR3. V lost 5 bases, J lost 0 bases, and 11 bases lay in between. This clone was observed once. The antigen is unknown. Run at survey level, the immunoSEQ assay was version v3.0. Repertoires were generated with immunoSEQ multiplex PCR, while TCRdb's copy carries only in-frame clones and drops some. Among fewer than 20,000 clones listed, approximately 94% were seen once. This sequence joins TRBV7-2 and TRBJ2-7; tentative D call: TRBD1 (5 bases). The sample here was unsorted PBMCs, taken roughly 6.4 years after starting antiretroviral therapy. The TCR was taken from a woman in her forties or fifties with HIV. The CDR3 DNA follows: TGTGCCAGCAGCCCTAGACAGTACTCCTACGAGCAGTACTTC. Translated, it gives CASSPRQYSYEQYF.